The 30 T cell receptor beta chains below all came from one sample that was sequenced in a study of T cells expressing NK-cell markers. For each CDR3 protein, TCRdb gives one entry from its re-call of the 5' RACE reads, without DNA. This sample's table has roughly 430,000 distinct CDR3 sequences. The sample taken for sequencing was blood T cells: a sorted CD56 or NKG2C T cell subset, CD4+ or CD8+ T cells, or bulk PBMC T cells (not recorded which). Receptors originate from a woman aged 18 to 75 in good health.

Here the CDR3 reads CASSLGLAGFMETQYF. The V and J genes are TRBV5-1 and TRBJ2-5; TCRdb lists TRBD2, though no DNA is available to test this call. Germline CDR1 reads SGHRS; CDR2 reads YFSETQ. The CDR3 runs 16 residues.

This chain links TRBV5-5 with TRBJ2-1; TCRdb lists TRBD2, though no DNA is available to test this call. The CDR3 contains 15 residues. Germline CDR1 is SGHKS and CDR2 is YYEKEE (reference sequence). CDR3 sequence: CASSLGSLRVSEQFF. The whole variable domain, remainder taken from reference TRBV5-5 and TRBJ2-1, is DAGVTQSPTHLIKTRGQQVTLRCSPISGHKSVSWYQQVLGQGPQFIFQYYEKEERGRGNFPDRFSARQFPNYSSELNVNALLLGDSALYLCASSLGSLRVSEQFFGPGTRLTVL.

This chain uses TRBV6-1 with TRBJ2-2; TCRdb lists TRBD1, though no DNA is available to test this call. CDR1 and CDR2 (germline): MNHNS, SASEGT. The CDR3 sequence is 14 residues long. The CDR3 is CASSAGDNTGELFF.

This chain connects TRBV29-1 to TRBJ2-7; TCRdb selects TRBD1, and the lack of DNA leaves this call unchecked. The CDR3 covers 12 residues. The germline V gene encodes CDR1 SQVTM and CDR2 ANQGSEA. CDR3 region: CSVEGVGYEQYF.

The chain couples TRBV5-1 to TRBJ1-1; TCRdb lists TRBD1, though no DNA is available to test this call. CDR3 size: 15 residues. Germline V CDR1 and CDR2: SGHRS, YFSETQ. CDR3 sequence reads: CASSPQTGGDTEAFF. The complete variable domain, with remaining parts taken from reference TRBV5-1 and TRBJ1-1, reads KAGVTQTPRYLIKTRGQQVTLSCSPISGHRSVSWYQQTPGQGLQFLFEYFSETQRNKGNFPGRFSGRQFSNSRSEMNVSTLELGDSALYLCASSPQTGGDTEAFFGQGTRLTVV.

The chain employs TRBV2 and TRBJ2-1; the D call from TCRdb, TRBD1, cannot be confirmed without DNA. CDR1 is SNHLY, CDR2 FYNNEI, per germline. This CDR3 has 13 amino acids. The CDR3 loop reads CASSAGTANEQFF.

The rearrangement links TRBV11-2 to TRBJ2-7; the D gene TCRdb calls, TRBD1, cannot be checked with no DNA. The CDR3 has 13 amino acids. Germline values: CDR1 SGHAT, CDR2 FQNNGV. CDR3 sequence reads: CASSWGIVYEQYF.

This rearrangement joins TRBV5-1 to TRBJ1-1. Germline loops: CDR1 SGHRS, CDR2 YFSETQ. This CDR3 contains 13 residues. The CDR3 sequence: CASSLVDEAEAFF. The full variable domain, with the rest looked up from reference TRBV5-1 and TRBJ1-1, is KAGVTQTPRYLIKTRGQQVTLSCSPISGHRSVSWYQQTPGQGLQFLFEYFSETQRNKGNFPGRFSGRQFSNSRSEMNVSTLELGDSALYLCASSLVDEAEAFFGQGTRLTVV.

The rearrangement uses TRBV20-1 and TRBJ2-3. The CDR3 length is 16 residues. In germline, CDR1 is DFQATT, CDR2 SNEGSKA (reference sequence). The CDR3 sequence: CSARARRGLGTDTQYF.

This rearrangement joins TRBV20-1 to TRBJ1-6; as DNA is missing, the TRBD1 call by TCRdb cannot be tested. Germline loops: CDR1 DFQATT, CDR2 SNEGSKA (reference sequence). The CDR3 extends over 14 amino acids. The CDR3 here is CSAGQGKINSPLHF.

The CDR3 spells CASSRDKTYGYTF. The chain has TRBV7-2 and TRBJ1-2; TCRdb selects TRBD1, and the lack of DNA leaves this call unchecked. This CDR3 region has 13 residues. In germline, CDR1 is SGHTA, CDR2 FQGNSA.

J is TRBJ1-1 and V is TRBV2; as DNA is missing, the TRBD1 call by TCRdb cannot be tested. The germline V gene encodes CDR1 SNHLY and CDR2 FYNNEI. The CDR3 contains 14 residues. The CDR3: CATTPGNLNTEAFF. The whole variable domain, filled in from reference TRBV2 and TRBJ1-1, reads EPEVTQTPSHQVTQMGQEVILRCVPISNHLYFYWYRQILGQKVEFLVSFYNNEISEKSEIFDDQFSVERPDGSNFTLKIRSTKLEDSAMYFCATTPGNLNTEAFFGQGTRLTVV.

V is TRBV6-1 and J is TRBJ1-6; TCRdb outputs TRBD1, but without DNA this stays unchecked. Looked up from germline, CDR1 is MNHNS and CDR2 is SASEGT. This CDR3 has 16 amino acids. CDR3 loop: CASGAQERLSFSPLHF.

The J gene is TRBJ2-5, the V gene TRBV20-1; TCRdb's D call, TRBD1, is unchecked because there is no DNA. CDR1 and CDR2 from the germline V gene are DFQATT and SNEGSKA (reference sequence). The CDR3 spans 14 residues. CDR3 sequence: CSARDLTRGETQYF.

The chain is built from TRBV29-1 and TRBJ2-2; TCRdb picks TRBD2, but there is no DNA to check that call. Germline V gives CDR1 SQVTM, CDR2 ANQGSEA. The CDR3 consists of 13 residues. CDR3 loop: CSVDLAGLGQLFF.

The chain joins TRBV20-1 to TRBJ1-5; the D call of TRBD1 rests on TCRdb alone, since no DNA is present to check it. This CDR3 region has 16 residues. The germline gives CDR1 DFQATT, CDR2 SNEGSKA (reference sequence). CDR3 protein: CSARDRTGMGNQPQHF.

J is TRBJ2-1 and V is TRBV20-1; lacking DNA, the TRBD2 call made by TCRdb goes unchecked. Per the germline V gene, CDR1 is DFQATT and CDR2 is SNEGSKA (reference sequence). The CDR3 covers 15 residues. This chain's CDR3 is CSVLAGGRLYNEQFF.

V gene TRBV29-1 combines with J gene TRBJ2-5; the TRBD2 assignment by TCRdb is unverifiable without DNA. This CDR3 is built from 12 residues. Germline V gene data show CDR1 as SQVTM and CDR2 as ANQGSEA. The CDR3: CSAGTSQETQYF.

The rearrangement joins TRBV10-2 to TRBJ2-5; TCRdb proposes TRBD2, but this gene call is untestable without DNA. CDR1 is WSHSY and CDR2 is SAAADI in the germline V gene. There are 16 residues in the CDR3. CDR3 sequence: CASNPWLAGNQETQYF.

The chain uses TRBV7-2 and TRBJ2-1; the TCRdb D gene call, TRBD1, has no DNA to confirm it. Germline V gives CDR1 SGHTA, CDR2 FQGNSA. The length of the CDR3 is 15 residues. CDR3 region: CASSQGQGRLNEQFF.

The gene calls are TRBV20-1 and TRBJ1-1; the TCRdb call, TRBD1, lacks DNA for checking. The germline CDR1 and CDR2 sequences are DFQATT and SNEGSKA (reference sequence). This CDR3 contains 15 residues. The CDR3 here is CSARPARGMNTEAFF.

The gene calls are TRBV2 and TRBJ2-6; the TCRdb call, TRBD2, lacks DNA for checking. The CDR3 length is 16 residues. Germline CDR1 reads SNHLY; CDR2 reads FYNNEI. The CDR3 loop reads CASTQRGAGGANVLTF.

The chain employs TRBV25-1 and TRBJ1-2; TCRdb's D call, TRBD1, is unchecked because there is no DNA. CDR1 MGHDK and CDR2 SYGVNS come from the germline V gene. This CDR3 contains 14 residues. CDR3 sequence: CASSETGKTYGYTF.

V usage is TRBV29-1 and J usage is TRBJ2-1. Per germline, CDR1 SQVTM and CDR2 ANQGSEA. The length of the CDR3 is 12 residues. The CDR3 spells CSVVGLNNEQFF.

CDR3 in amino acids: CASSLAQIETEAFF. The rearrangement joins TRBV12-3 or TRBV12-4 to TRBJ1-1. The CDR3 sequence is 14 residues long.

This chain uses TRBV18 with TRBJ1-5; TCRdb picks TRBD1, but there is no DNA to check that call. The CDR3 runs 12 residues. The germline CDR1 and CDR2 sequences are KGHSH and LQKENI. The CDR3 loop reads CASSPDQGAQHF.

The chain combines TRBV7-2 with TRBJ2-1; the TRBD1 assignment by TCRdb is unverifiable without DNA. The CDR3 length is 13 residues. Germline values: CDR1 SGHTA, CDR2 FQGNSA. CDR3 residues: CASSSLRGNEQFF.

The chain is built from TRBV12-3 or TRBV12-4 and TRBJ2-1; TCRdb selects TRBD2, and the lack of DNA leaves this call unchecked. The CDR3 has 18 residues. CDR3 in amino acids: CASSPRGSAGGLWNEQFF.

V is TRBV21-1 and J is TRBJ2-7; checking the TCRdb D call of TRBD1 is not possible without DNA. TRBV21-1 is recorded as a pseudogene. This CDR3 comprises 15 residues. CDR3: CASSSQPNRVHEQYF.

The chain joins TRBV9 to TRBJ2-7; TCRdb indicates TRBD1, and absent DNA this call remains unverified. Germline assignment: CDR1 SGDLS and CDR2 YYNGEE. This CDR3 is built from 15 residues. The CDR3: CASSALPGRSYEQYF.